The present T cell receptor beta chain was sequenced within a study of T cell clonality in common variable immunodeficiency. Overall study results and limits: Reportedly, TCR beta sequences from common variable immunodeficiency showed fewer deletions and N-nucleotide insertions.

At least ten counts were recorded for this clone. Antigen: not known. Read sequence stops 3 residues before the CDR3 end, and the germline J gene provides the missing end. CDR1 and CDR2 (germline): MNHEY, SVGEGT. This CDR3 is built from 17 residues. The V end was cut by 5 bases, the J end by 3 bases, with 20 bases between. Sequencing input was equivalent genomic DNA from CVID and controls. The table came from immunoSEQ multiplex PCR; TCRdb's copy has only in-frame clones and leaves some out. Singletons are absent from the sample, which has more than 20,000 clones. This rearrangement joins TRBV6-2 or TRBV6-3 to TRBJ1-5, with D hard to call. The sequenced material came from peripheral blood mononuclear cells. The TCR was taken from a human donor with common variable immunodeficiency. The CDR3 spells CASSPSPPTENNQPQHF. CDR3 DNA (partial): TGTGCCAGCAGTCCCAGCCCCCCCACAGAAAACAATCAGCCC.